This T cell receptor (beta chain) was found in a study of technical replicates of blood from a handful of donors. Clones were read by immunoSEQ multiplex PCR, and TCRdb kept only the in-frame ones, dropping some. The table records 45,000 to 60,000 clones, 86% of them present only once. The CDR3 is 10 residues long. Germline loops: CDR1 GTSNPN, CDR2 SVGIG (reference sequence). The V end was cut by 0 bases, the J end by 5 bases, with 2 bases between. This sequence was found in a human donor in good health. Some clones in this sample may be carry-over from other donors' samples. The chain recombines TRBV30 with TRBJ2-7; no firm D call. Sequenced input: PBMCs. The CDR3 DNA sequence: TGTGCCTGGAGTGTTAACGAGCAGTACTTC. It yields the protein CAWSVNEQYF.